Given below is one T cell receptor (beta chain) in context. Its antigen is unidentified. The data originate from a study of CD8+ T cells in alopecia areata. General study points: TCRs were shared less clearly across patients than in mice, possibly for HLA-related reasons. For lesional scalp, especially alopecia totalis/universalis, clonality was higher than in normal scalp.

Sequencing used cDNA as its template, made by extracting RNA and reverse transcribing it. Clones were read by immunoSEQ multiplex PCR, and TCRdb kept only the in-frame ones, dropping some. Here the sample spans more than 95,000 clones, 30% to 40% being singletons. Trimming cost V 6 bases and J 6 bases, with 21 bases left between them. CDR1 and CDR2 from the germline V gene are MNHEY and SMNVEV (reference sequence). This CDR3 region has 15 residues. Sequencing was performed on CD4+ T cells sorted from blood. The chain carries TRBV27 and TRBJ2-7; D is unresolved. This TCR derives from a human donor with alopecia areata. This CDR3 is CASSPRSVFSTEQYF. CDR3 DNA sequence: TGTGCCAGCAGCCCAAGGTCAGTTTTCTCGACCGAGCAGTACTTC.